A selection of T cell receptor beta chains follows, all from one sample in a study of blood T cell repertoires in COVID-19. TCRdb's copy holds only in-frame clones and misses some; the assay was immunoSEQ multiplex PCR. The sample holds about 300,000 clones, 85% to 90% seen once. The sample consisted of peripheral blood. The receptors shown here come from a woman between 25 and 40 years old with COVID-19, enrolled during active disease. The CDR3 runs from the conserved cysteine through the conserved F or W.

V gene,J gene,CDR3 protein
TRBV6-5,TRBJ1-2,CASRATGVTGYTF
TRBV6-5,TRBJ1-2,CASRPDDGRGYTF
TRBV24-1,TRBJ1-3,CATSDPGQSGNTIYF
TRBV29-1,TRBJ1-1,CSAGGGAENTEAFF
TRBV7-2,TRBJ1-4,CASSPGPASNEKLFF
TRBV18,TRBJ2-1,CASSPPAAGSYNEQFF
TRBV9,TRBJ2-7,CASSVGLAGDYEQYF
TRBV7-9,TRBJ1-2,CALQEDYGYTF
TRBV6-5,TRBJ1-2,CASSYQGGSPLYGYTF
TRBV5-4,TRBJ1-1,CASSLTGTEAFF
TRBV5-5,TRBJ2-3,CASSLAEGPTPDTQYF
TRBV15,TRBJ2-7,CATSGETGPYEQYF
TRBV24-1,TRBJ1-5,CATSDQGHRQPQHF
TRBV2,TRBJ2-2,CATGTGVNTGELFF
TRBV4-1,TRBJ1-2,CASSQLLDRGREGYTF
TRBV7-9,TRBJ2-3,CASTTGDTDTQYF
TRBV9,TRBJ1-1,CASSPVSVGGRKGAEAFF
TRBV28,TRBJ1-2,CASTGRGAGADYGYTF
TRBV5-8,TRBJ2-6,CASRDRGLSGANVLTF
TRBV5-1,TRBJ2-5,CASSLSISLRGGETQYF
TRBV5-1,TRBJ1-1,CASSQRTGNTEAFF
TRBV19,TRBJ1-1,CASSPPGQGRTEAFF
TRBV12-5,TRBJ2-4,CASGLVQVQGPLSLAKNIQYF
TRBV5-5,TRBJ2-1,CASSLALTSNNEQFF
TRBV6-6,TRBJ1-5,CASSRQGAGGNQPQHF
TRBV27,TRBJ1-2,CASSLQAGSYGYTF
TRBV7-9,TRBJ1-4,CASSPLQGSGKLFF
TRBV3-1/TRBV3-2,TRBJ1-2,CASSRREDYGYTF